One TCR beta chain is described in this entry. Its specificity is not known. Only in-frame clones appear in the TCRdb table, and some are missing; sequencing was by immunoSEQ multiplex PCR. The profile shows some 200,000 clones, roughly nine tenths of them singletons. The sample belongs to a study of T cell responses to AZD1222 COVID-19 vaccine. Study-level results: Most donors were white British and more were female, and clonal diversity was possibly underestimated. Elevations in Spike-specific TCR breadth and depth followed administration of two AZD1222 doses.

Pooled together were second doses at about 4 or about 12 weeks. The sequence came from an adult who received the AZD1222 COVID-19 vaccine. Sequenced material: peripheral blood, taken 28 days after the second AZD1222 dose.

The CDR3 DNA is TGTGCCAGCAGTGTACAGGGAATAGATAATTCACCCCTCCACTTT. Its protein product is CASSVQGIDNSPLHF. The chain combines TRBV2 with TRBJ1-6; maybe TRBD1 (6 bases). V lost 4 bases and J 5 bases, leaving 12 bases between the germline ends. Per germline, CDR1 SNHLY and CDR2 FYNNEI. The CDR3 covers 15 residues.